Below are 10 T cell receptor beta chains sequenced from a single sample in a study of T cells after yellow fever vaccination. TCRdb redid the calling of the 5' RACE reads with MiXCR, one entry per CDR3 protein. This sample yields around 590,000 distinct CDR3 sequences, of which around an eighth are seen a single time; approximately 15% belongs to the top ten. Sequenced here: PBMCs, sampled on the day of the yellow fever booster vaccination. The receptor source for this set is a man aged 25-45 years who received the YFV17D yellow fever vaccine.

A few counts support this clonotype. The J gene is TRBJ1-5, the V gene TRBV29-1, with D perhaps TRBD1 (5 bases). CDR3 size: 13 residues. Trimming took off 4 bases at V and 7 bases at J, with 14 bases between the two ends. The germline V gene has CDR1 SQVTM and CDR2 ANQGSEA. The CDR3 nucleotides read TGCAGCGTTGGGTTGGGGCAGGACCAGCCCCAGCATTTT. This gives the protein CSVGLGQDQPQHF.

This chain joins TRBV6-5 and TRBJ2-5; D is undetermined. CDR1 MNHEY and CDR2 SVGAGI come from the germline V gene. The CDR3 totals 13 residues. The ends were cut back, 0 bases at V and 7 bases at J, with 9 bases in the middle. The CDR3 is CASSYSRLGTQYF. CDR3 nucleotide sequence: TGTGCCAGCAGTTACTCGCGCTTGGGGACCCAGTACTTC.

The chain combines TRBV27 with TRBJ2-7; 8 bases line up with TRBD2. Trimming removed 5 bases from V and 7 bases from J; junction bases left unmatched: 10. The CDR3 length is 14 residues. Germline V gene data show CDR1 as MNHEY and CDR2 as SMNVEV (reference sequence). The CDR3 coding sequence is TGTGCCAGCAGTACACTAGCGGACCCGGGAGAGCAGTACTTC. As protein: CASSTLADPGEQYF.

This rearrangement joins TRBV6-2 or TRBV6-3 to TRBJ2-7, with D possibly being TRBD2 (6 bases). Deletions cut 10 bases from V and 8 bases from J, with 18 bases between. The CDR3 extends over 12 amino acids. Germline CDR1 and CDR2: MNHEY and SVGEGT. DNA of the CDR3: TGTGCCACCACGGGCGGGGTTTACAAGCAGTACTTC. Residues: CATTGGVYKQYF.

The chain carries TRBV5-1 and TRBJ2-7; the match to TRBD2 covers 7 bases. Per the germline V gene, CDR1 is SGHRS and CDR2 is YFSETQ. This CDR3 has 14 amino acids. Trimming cost V 2 bases and J 4 bases; bases outside gene matches: 6. The CDR3 region is CASSFGAGEYEQYF. The CDR3 region has the DNA TGCGCCAGCAGCTTTGGGGCGGGAGAGTACGAGCAGTACTTC.

V and J are TRBV29-1 and TRBJ2-7; the D is unclear. V was clipped by 3 bases and J by 3 bases, with 9 bases between them. Germline V gene data show CDR1 as SQVTM and CDR2 as ANQGSEA. The CDR3 has 12 residues. CDR3: CSVDVDDYEQYF. In DNA form, the CDR3 reads TGCAGCGTTGACGTGGACGACTACGAGCAGTACTTC.

This clonotype was counted many times. This chain links TRBV28 with TRBJ1-1; unclear D gene. CDR3 length: 14 residues. V lost 6 bases and J lost 0, with 11 bases in between. The germline gives CDR1 MDHEN, CDR2 SYDVKM. CDR3 sequence reads: CASRTQQMNTEAFF. The CDR3 region has the DNA TGTGCCAGCAGGACACAACAGATGAACACTGAAGCTTTCTTT.

This rearrangement joins TRBV27 to TRBJ2-7, with TRBD2 identical over 11 bases. Trimming took 5 bases from V and 7 from J; bases not matched to a gene: 10. This CDR3 region has 15 residues. Germline values: CDR1 MNHEY, CDR2 SMNVEV (reference sequence). The chain's CDR3 is CASSAYSGRAVEQYF. CDR3 bases: TGTGCCAGCAGTGCCTATAGCGGGAGGGCCGTGGAGCAGTACTTC.

This clonotype was counted between two and nine times. The gene calls are TRBV21-1 and TRBJ2-4; the table's D call TRBD2 went unverified against the DNA. TRBV21-1 is given as a pseudogene. The CDR3 sequence is 18 residues long. The CDR3 bases are TGTGCCAGCCTGAGCACGGGTGGGAGGGCCGGAAAAAGGAGCATTCAGTACTTC. Translating it yields CASLSTGGRAGKRSIQYF.

This clonotype has more than one count but fewer than ten. The V and J genes are TRBV5-4 and TRBJ2-1, with 16 bases fitting TRBD2. Germline CDR1 is SGHNT and CDR2 is YYREEE (reference sequence). After removal of 5 bases from V and 9 bases from J, the junction contained 8 bases not matched to a gene. There are 16 residues in the CDR3. CDR3 sequence: CASSPGTSGRAGEQFF. CDR3 bases: TGTGCCAGCAGTCCCGGGACTAGCGGGAGGGCGGGTGAGCAGTTCTTC.